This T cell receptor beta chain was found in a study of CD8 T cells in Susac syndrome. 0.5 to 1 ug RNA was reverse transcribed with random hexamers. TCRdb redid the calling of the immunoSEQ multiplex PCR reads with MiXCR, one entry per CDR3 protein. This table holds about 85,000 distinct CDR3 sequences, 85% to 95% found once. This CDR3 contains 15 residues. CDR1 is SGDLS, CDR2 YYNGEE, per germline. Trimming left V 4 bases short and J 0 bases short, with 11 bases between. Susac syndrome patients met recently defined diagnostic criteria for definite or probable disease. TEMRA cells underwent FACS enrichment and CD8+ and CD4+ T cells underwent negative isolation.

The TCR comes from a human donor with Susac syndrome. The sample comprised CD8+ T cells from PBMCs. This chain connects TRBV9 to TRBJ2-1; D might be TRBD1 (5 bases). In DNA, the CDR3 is TGTGCCAGCAGCACGCAGGGAAACTCCTACAATGAGCAGTTCTTC. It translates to CASSTQGNSYNEQFF.